One and the same sample provided the 10 T cell receptor beta chains below, sequenced in a study of cytomegalovirus exposure and HLA in healthy donors. PCR employed 60 Vbeta and 13 Jbeta primers. TCRdb keeps only in-frame clones here, not all; method: immunoSEQ multiplex PCR. Altogether around 120,000 clones are present, about 80% being singletons, with the ten largest covering less than 3%. The sequenced sample was PBMCs. These receptors came from a man aged 25 to 45 in good health and CMV-seronegative.

The count of this clone is one. V gene TRBV5-4 combines with J gene TRBJ2-3, with 8 positions matching TRBD2. With 9 bases clipped from V and 2 bases from J, the junction kept 8 bases outside the gene matches. This CDR3 spans 14 amino acids. Germline CDR1 is SGHNT and CDR2 is YYREEE (reference sequence). CDR3 sequence (DNA): TGTGCCACCGGGACGGGAGGGCTCACAGATACGCAGTATTTT. Translation gives CATGTGGLTDTQYF.

The chain employs TRBV28 and TRBJ2-5; 7 bases fit TRBD1. V was pared by 2 bases and J by 5 bases, with 14 bases of the junction left unmatched. CDR1 and CDR2 from the germline V gene are MDHEN and SYDVKM. This CDR3 spans 17 amino acids. CDR3 region: CASSLLILQGSEETQYF. The CDR3 DNA reads as TGTGCCAGCAGTTTACTCATTTTACAGGGGTCGGAGGAGACCCAGTACTTC.

This CDR3 reads CASERGTGMNTEAFF. The CDR3 bases are TGTGCCAGCGAAAGGGGGACAGGGATGAACACTGAAGCTTTCTTT. This rearrangement joins TRBV2 to TRBJ1-1, with 9 bases fitting TRBD1. This CDR3 is 15 amino acids long. Germline CDR1 and CDR2: SNHLY and FYNNEI. V gave up 8 bases and J gave up 0 bases; unmatched junction bases: 7. The whole variable domain, filled in from reference TRBV2 and TRBJ1-1, reads EPEVTQTPSHQVTQMGQEVILRCVPISNHLYFYWYRQILGQKVEFLVSFYNNEISEKSEIFDDQFSVERPDGSNFTLKIRSTKLEDSAMYFCASERGTGMNTEAFFGQGTRLTVV.

The chain joins TRBV16 to TRBJ1-1; D is unresolved. CDR3 length: 13 amino acids. Deletions cut 2 bases from V and 1 base from J, with 5 bases between. The V gene's germline CDR1 is KGHSY and CDR2 FQNENV. The CDR3 loop reads CASSQTANTEAFF. The DNA of the CDR3 is TGTGCCAGCAGCCAAACAGCGAACACTGAAGCTTTCTTT.

This chain links TRBV28 with TRBJ1-2; D may be TRBD1 (6 bases). Trimming removed 6 bases from V and 1 base from J, with 21 bases in between. Per the germline V gene, CDR1 is MDHEN and CDR2 is SYDVKM. CDR3 length: 17 amino acids. The CDR3 here is CASSPLSGHRFNYGYTF. The CDR3 DNA reads as TGTGCCAGCAGCCCTCTCTCGGGACACCGATTTAACTATGGCTACACCTTC.

In its sample, this clone was seen a few times. V gene TRBV2 combines with J gene TRBJ2-7; 8 nucleotides agree with TRBD1. There are 15 residues in the CDR3. In germline, CDR1 is SNHLY, CDR2 FYNNEI. The J segment lost 6 bases and the V segment lost 1 base, leaving 8 bases of the junction unmatched. In DNA form, the CDR3 reads TGTGCCAGCAGTGAAGTTGGAGGACAGGGCGGCGAGCAGTACTTC. Its translation is CASSEVGGQGGEQYF.

The chain recombines TRBV4-1 with TRBJ2-1; D perhaps matches TRBD2 (5 bases). The CDR3 sequence is 15 residues long. Trimming took off 3 bases at V and 0 bases at J, with 9 bases between the two ends. CDR1 and CDR2 (germline): MGHRA, YSYEKL. The CDR3, as DNA: TGCGCCAGCAGCCAGGGGAGTGTCTCCTACAATGAGCAGTTCTTC. Translated: CASSQGSVSYNEQFF.

The gene calls are TRBV28 and TRBJ2-7; TRBD1 matches at 9 bases. This CDR3 region has 15 residues. CDR1 MDHEN and CDR2 SYDVKM come from the germline V gene. Unmatched junction bases numbered 6, after V lost 3 bases and J lost 3 bases. The CDR3 DNA sequence: TGTGCCAGCAGTTTCCGGACGGACAGGGGCTACGAGCAGTACTTC. It is translated as CASSFRTDRGYEQYF.

This chain uses TRBV7-9 with TRBJ2-7, with TRBD1 matching over 11 bases. The V segment lost 6 bases and the J segment 0 bases; nucleotides outside the gene matches: 1. Germline CDR1 SEHNR, CDR2 FQNEAQ (reference sequence). This CDR3 is built from 14 residues. The CDR3 nucleotides are TGTGCCAGCAGGGGGACAGGGGGCTCCTACGAGCAGTACTTC. Its protein product is CASRGTGGSYEQYF.

The rearrangement uses TRBV5-6 and TRBJ2-3; TRBD1 matches at 8 bases. The V segment lost 2 bases and the J segment 4 bases; nucleotides outside the gene matches: 9. The germline V gene has CDR1 SGHDT and CDR2 YYEEEE. The CDR3 contains 16 residues. The CDR3 region is CASSFRNQGAADTQYF. The CDR3 DNA reads TGTGCCAGCAGCTTTAGAAACCAGGGGGCGGCAGATACGCAGTATTTT.